The rows below give T cell receptor beta chains drawn from one sample of a study of cytomegalovirus exposure and HLA in healthy donors. Method: immunoSEQ multiplex PCR; TCRdb's copy keeps in-frame clones and lacks some. The sample has about 190,000 clones; 70% to 75% are singletons. Sequencing input: PBMCs. Every receptor here comes from a man younger than 45 in good health and CMV-seropositive. Both conserved end residues are part of each CDR3. D genes are given only for firm matches. For some rows the clone size is stated as once, few or many, or as a class when expanded; others skip it.

J: TRBJ1-2
D: .
size: once
V: TRBV6-5
DNA: TGTGCCAGCAGTCCCACGGACACCTATGGCTACACCTTC
CDR3: CASSPTDTYGYTF

J: TRBJ2-7
D: .
size: .
V: TRBV7-9
DNA: TGTGCCAGCAGCTTATACGCAGGCCACGAGCAGTACTTC
CDR3: CASSLYAGHEQYF

J: TRBJ2-3
D: .
size: few
V: TRBV5-1
DNA: TGCGCCAGCAGCTTGAATACCAGGGGCACAGATACGCAGTATTTT
CDR3: CASSLNTRGTDTQYF

J: TRBJ1-4
D: .
size: .
V: TRBV2
DNA: TGTGCCAGCACCTTTGGAGGGATTGGAGCTAATGAAAAACTGTTTTTT
CDR3: CASTFGGIGANEKLFF

J: TRBJ2-2
D: TRBD2
size: .
V: TRBV5-1
DNA: TGCGCCAGCAGCACTAGCGGGGACAACACCGGGGAGCTGTTTTTT
CDR3: CASSTSGDNTGELFF

J: TRBJ1-5
D: TRBD1
size: .
V: TRBV7-3
DNA: TGTGCCAGCAGCTTAACCGGGACAGGGGGAAATCAGCCCCAGCATTTT
CDR3: CASSLTGTGGNQPQHF

J: TRBJ1-5
D: .
size: .
V: TRBV5-6
DNA: TGTGCCAGCAGCTCATTACAGGGAAGGGGAAATCAGCCCCAGCATTTT
CDR3: CASSSLQGRGNQPQHF

J: TRBJ2-3
D: TRBD1
size: .
V: TRBV6-5
DNA: TGTGCCAGCAGTCCCCGGGACAGGGACACAAATACGCAGTATTTT
CDR3: CASSPRDRDTNTQYF

J: TRBJ1-5
D: TRBD1
size: .
V: TRBV30
DNA: TGTGCCTGGAGCTACACAGGGGGCCATCAGCCCCAGCATTTT
CDR3: CAWSYTGGHQPQHF

J: TRBJ2-1
D: .
size: .
V: TRBV5-1
DNA: TGCGCCAGCAGCTTGCACACCCAGGGGTCCTACAATGAGCAGTTCTTC
CDR3: CASSLHTQGSYNEQFF

J: TRBJ1-1
D: .
size: few
V: TRBV30
DNA: TGTGCCTGGAGGGACAGCATGAACACTGAAGCTTTCTTT
CDR3: CAWRDSMNTEAFF

J: TRBJ2-7
D: TRBD2
size: .
V: TRBV14
DNA: TGTGCCAGCAGCCAAGCGTCTAGCGGGGACCACGAGCAGTACTTC
CDR3: CASSQASSGDHEQYF

J: TRBJ1-3
D: .
size: .
V: TRBV30
DNA: TGTGCCTGGAGTGTACGAGACAGGCGAAACACCATATATTTT
CDR3: CAWSVRDRRNTIYF

J: TRBJ2-5
D: TRBD2
size: .
V: TRBV9
DNA: TGTGCCAGCAGCTACACCCACGGGGGGGCCCAGTACTTC
CDR3: CASSYTHGGAQYF

J: TRBJ1-2
D: TRBD1
size: .
V: TRBV5-4
DNA: TGTGCCAGCAGCTTGGGGGACAGCTATGGCTACACCTTC
CDR3: CASSLGDSYGYTF

J: TRBJ1-1
D: TRBD1
size: .
V: TRBV9
DNA: TGTGCCAGCAGCTCGCGCGGCCAGGGGGGCACTGAAGCTTTCTTT
CDR3: CASSSRGQGGTEAFF

J: TRBJ2-1
D: .
size: .
V: TRBV11-3
DNA: TGTGCCAGCAGCTTAGGGACTATCAATGAGCAGTTCTTC
CDR3: CASSLGTINEQFF

J: TRBJ1-2
D: TRBD1
size: few
V: TRBV5-1
DNA: TGCGCCAGCGGACTCTCAGGGGGCGCAGAAGGCTACACCTTC
CDR3: CASGLSGGAEGYTF

J: TRBJ1-5
D: .
size: .
V: TRBV11-1
DNA: TGTGCCAGCAGCCCGCCTTACGTGTTAGATAACGGGGATCAGCCCCAGCATTTT
CDR3: CASSPPYVLDNGDQPQHF

J: TRBJ2-7
D: .
size: once
V: TRBV9
DNA: TGTGCCAGCAGCGTAGCTCCAGGGCTTTCCTACGAGCAGTACTTC
CDR3: CASSVAPGLSYEQYF

J: TRBJ2-1
D: TRBD2
size: .
V: TRBV9
DNA: TGTGCCAGCAGCGCCGGGACTAGCGGGGGGGTCCCCTACAATGAGCAGTTCTTC
CDR3: CASSAGTSGGVPYNEQFF

J: TRBJ1-5
D: TRBD1
size: .
V: TRBV2
DNA: TGTGCCAGCAGCGGCGGACAGGTCCCGCTTCAGCCCCAGCATTTT
CDR3: CASSGGQVPLQPQHF

J: TRBJ1-1
D: TRBD1
size: once
V: TRBV5-1
DNA: TGCGCCAGCAGCCGCCGGGTACAGGGGGCGCACACTGAAGCTTTCTTT
CDR3: CASSRRVQGAHTEAFF

J: TRBJ1-1
D: .
size: .
V: TRBV7-3
DNA: TGTGCCAGCAGCCGACATATGAACACTGAAGCTTTCTTT
CDR3: CASSRHMNTEAFF

J: TRBJ2-5
D: TRBD1
size: .
V: TRBV4-2
DNA: TGTGCCAGCAGCCAAAGGGACAGCCAAGGGACCCAGTACTTC
CDR3: CASSQRDSQGTQYF

J: TRBJ1-1
D: TRBD1
size: .
V: TRBV5-1
DNA: TGCGCCAGCAGCTCACAGGGGGGTGGGGAAGCTTTCTTT
CDR3: CASSSQGGGEAFF

J: TRBJ1-4
D: .
size: few
V: TRBV6-6
DNA: TGTGCCAGCAGTTATCCGATTACAAGGGGTGAAAAACTGTTTTTT
CDR3: CASSYPITRGEKLFF

J: TRBJ2-2
D: TRBD1
size: .
V: TRBV28
DNA: TGTGCCAGCAGTCCGTCGGGACAGAGCACCGGGGAGCTGTTTTTT
CDR3: CASSPSGQSTGELFF

J: TRBJ2-7
D: TRBD1
size: .
V: TRBV15
DNA: TGTGCCACCAGCAGGGGACAGGCCTCCTCCTACGAGCAGTACTTC
CDR3: CATSRGQASSYEQYF

J: TRBJ1-1
D: .
size: .
V: TRBV4-2
DNA: TGTGCCAGCAGCCAAGAATCAGGATTGAACACTGAAGCTTTCTTT
CDR3: CASSQESGLNTEAFF

J: TRBJ2-7
D: TRBD1
size: .
V: TRBV7-9
DNA: TGTGCCAGCAGTCCTTCTTTGAACAGGGGTTACGAGCAGTACTTC
CDR3: CASSPSLNRGYEQYF

J: TRBJ1-1
D: TRBD1
size: .
V: TRBV6-5
DNA: TGTGCCAGTGGGGGGACAGGGGGCACTGAAGCTTTCTTT
CDR3: CASGGTGGTEAFF

J: TRBJ1-2
D: TRBD1
size: .
V: TRBV29-1
DNA: TGCAGCGCCCGAGGGGCAGGGGGCTATGGCTACACCTTC
CDR3: CSARGAGGYGYTF

J: TRBJ1-5
D: .
size: .
V: TRBV15
DNA: TGTGCCACCAGCAGCGGCGATGGCAGGGGCAATCAGCCCCAGCATTTT
CDR3: CATSSGDGRGNQPQHF

J: TRBJ1-4
D: .
size: .
V: TRBV27
DNA: TGTGCCAGCAGTCTAACCCCTGGAGGTCCCCCGATTGGTGAAAAACTGTTTTTT
CDR3: CASSLTPGGPPIGEKLFF

J: TRBJ2-7
D: .
size: few
V: TRBV4-2
DNA: TGTGCCAGCAGCCCCCGGGACTTCGGGAACCCTTACGAGCAGTACTTC
CDR3: CASSPRDFGNPYEQYF

J: TRBJ2-7
D: .
size: .
V: TRBV30
DNA: TGTGCCTGGAGTGTACTCGGACTCCTCTCCTACGAGCAGTACTTC
CDR3: CAWSVLGLLSYEQYF

J: TRBJ2-4
D: .
size: .
V: TRBV30
DNA: TGTGCCTGGGCACCCCGAATGTGGCCCGAGGACATTCAGTACTTC
CDR3: CAWAPRMWPEDIQYF

J: TRBJ1-1
D: TRBD1
size: few
V: TRBV19
DNA: TGTGCCAGTAGTGGAGAATACAGGGGGCCTGAAGCTTTCTTT
CDR3: CASSGEYRGPEAFF

J: TRBJ2-5
D: .
size: once
V: TRBV4-3
DNA: TGCGCCAGCAGCCCCACGGTCCGCCTACAAGAGACCCAGTACTTC
CDR3: CASSPTVRLQETQYF

J: TRBJ2-3
D: TRBD2
size: .
V: TRBV30
DNA: TGTGCCTGGACCCTGGGACTAGCGGGAGGTTATACGCAGTATTTT
CDR3: CAWTLGLAGGYTQYF

J: TRBJ1-2
D: .
size: .
V: TRBV15
DNA: TGTGCCACCAGCCCTGGTAGTGCCTATGGCTACACCTTC
CDR3: CATSPGSAYGYTF

J: TRBJ2-7
D: TRBD2
size: .
V: TRBV5-4
DNA: TGTGCCAGCAGCTTGGCTAGCGGTGACTACGAGCAGTACTTC
CDR3: CASSLASGDYEQYF

J: TRBJ1-1
D: .
size: .
V: TRBV7-9
DNA: TGTGCCAGCAGCTTAGCGCTCGGCACTGAAGCTTTCTTT
CDR3: CASSLALGTEAFF

J: TRBJ2-5
D: TRBD1
size: .
V: TRBV9
DNA: TGTGCCAGCACCCGCTCGACAGGGGATATGGAGACCCAGTACTTC
CDR3: CASTRSTGDMETQYF

J: TRBJ2-7
D: TRBD2
size: .
V: TRBV23-1
DNA: TGCGCCAGCAGTCAATCTATAACTAGCGGGAGCCTTAGCTCCTACGAGCAGTACTTC
CDR3: CASSQSITSGSLSSYEQYF

J: TRBJ1-5
D: TRBD1
size: few
V: TRBV30
DNA: TGTGCCTGGGAAACAGGGGATCAGCCCCAGCATTTT
CDR3: CAWETGDQPQHF

J: TRBJ2-2
D: .
size: .
V: TRBV14
DNA: TGTGCCAGCAGCCAAGATCTGGGGAGTAACACCGGGGAGCTGTTTTTT
CDR3: CASSQDLGSNTGELFF

J: TRBJ2-2
D: TRBD2
size: .
V: TRBV4-1
DNA: TGCGCCAGCAGCAGACTAGCGACGAACACCGGGGAGCTGTTTTTT
CDR3: CASSRLATNTGELFF

J: TRBJ2-7
D: TRBD1
size: .
V: TRBV19
DNA: TGTGCCAGTAGTATATCAGGGACAGGGGCTTCCGAGCAGTACTTC
CDR3: CASSISGTGASEQYF

J: TRBJ2-5
D: TRBD2
size: .
V: TRBV5-5
DNA: TGTGCCAGCAGCTGGGTAGGACTAGCGGGAGGGCGAGAGACCCAGTACTTC
CDR3: CASSWVGLAGGRETQYF

J: TRBJ1-4
D: .
size: few
V: TRBV9
DNA: TGTGCCAGCAGCCTAGGGGGGGATGAAAAACTGTTTTTT
CDR3: CASSLGGDEKLFF

J: TRBJ2-7
D: .
size: few
V: TRBV5-1
DNA: TGCGCCAGCAGCACTGGACAGATAGACGAGCAGTACTTC
CDR3: CASSTGQIDEQYF

J: TRBJ2-1
D: .
size: few
V: TRBV7-8
DNA: TGTGCCAGCAGTTCTTTCGATGAGCAGTTCTTC
CDR3: CASSSFDEQFF

J: TRBJ1-4
D: TRBD1
size: .
V: TRBV7-9
DNA: TGTGCCAGCAGCTTAGTCCCCGCGGGACAGGGGGATGAAAAACTGTTTTTT
CDR3: CASSLVPAGQGDEKLFF

J: TRBJ2-7
D: TRBD1
size: few
V: TRBV11-3
DNA: TGTGCCAGCAGCCCAGGGGGCATAAGCTACGAGCAGTACTTC
CDR3: CASSPGGISYEQYF